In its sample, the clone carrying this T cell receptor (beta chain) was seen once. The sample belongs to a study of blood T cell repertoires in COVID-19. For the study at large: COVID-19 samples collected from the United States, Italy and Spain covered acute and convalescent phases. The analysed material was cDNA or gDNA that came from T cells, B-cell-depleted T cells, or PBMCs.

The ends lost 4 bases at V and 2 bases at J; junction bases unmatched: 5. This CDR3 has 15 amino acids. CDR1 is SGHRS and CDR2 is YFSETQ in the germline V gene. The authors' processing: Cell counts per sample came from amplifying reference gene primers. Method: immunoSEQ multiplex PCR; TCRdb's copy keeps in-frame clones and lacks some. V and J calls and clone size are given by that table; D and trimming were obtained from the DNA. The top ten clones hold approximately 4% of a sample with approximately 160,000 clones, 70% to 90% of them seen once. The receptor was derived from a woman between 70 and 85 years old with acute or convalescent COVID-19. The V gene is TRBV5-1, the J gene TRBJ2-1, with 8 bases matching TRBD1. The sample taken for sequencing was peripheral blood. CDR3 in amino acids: CASSPGQGPYNEQFF. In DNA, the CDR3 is TGCGCCAGCAGCCCCGGACAGGGACCCTACAATGAGCAGTTCTTC.